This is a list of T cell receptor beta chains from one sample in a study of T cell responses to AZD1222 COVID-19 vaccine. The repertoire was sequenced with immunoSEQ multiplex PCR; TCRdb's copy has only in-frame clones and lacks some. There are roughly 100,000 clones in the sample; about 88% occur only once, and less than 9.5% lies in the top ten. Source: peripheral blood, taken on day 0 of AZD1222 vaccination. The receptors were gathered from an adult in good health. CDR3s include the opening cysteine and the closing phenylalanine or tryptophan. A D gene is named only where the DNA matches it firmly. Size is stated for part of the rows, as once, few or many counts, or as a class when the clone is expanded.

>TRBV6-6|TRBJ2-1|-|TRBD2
CASSTGGRHTYNEQFF
TGTGCCAGCAGTACGGGGGGACGTCATACCTACAATGAGCAGTTCTTC
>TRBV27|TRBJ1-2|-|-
CASRGSLNYGYTF
TGTGCCAGCAGGGGGTCTTTGAACTATGGCTACACCTTC
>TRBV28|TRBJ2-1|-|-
CASSFGEQFF
TGTGCCAGCAGTTTTGGTGAGCAGTTCTTC
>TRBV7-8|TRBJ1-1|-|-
CASSQARGGDTEAFF
TGTGCCAGCAGCCAAGCCAGGGGTGGGGACACTGAAGCTTTCTTT
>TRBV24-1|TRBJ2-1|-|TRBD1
CATSRGQPYNEQFF
TGTGCCACCAGCCGGGGACAGCCCTACAATGAGCAGTTCTTC
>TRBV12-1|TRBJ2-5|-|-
CASSLRLAGVGETQYF
TGTGCCAGCAGCTTGCGACTAGCGGGAGTGGGAGAGACCCAGTACTTC
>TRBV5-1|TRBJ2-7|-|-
CASSLLGKPTYEQYF
TGCGCCAGCAGCTTGTTAGGGAAGCCTACCTACGAGCAGTACTTC
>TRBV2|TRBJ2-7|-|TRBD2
CASSKNVPGLAGVNGEQYF
TGTGCCAGCAGTAAAAATGTCCCGGGACTAGCGGGAGTGAACGGCGAGCAGTACTTC
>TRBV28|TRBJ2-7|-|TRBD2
CASSLGGGLAVYEQYF
TGTGCCAGCAGCCTAGGCGGGGGGCTAGCGGTATACGAGCAGTACTTC
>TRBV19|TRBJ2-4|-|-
CASSGGAGAGAKNIQYF
TGTGCCAGTAGTGGGGGGGCCGGGGCGGGAGCCAAAAACATTCAGTACTTC
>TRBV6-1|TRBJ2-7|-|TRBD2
CASSEVGTKIYEQYF
TGTGCCAGCAGTGAAGTCGGGACTAAGATCTACGAGCAGTACTTC
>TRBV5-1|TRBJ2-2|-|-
CASSLVPNGAGELFF
TGCGCCAGCAGCCTGGTCCCTAATGGGGCCGGGGAGCTGTTTTTT
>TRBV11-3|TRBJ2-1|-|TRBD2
CASSLSGTYNEQFF
TGTGCCAGCAGCTTGAGCGGGACTTACAATGAGCAGTTCTTC
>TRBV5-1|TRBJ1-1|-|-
CASSLEGTGTEAFF
TGCGCCAGCAGCTTGGAGGGGACGGGCACTGAAGCTTTCTTT
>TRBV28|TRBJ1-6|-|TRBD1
CASTHQGRGNSPLHF
TGTGCCAGCACCCACCAGGGCAGGGGGAATTCACCCCTCCACTTT
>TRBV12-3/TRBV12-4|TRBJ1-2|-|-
CASSLPDGYGYTF
TGTGCCAGCAGTTTGCCCGATGGATATGGCTACACCTTC
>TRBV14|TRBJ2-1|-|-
CASSRSGLNEQFF
TGTGCCAGCAGCCGCAGCGGGCTCAATGAGCAGTTCTTC
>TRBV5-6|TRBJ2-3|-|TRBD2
CASSRSGGLGTDTQYF
TGTGCCAGCAGTCGTTCGGGAGGATTGGGCACAGATACGCAGTATTTT
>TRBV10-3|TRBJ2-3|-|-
CAISGRPGGGTDTQYF
TGTGCCATCAGTGGACGCCCCGGGGGAGGCACAGATACGCAGTATTTT
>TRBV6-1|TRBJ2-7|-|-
CASSERPNSYEQYF
TGTGCCAGCAGTGAACGGCCGAACTCCTACGAGCAGTACTTC
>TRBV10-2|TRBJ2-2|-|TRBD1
CASSVRTGRGTGELFF
TGCGCCAGCAGCGTGAGGACAGGAAGAGGGACCGGGGAGCTGTTTTTT
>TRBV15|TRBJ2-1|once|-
CATSRVGGTSRAYNEQFF
TGTGCCACCAGCAGAGTCGGGGGAACTAGCCGGGCTTACAATGAGCAGTTCTTC
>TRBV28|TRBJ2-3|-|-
CASIAALLRDTQYF
TGTGCCAGCATAGCGGCCCTACTGAGGGATACGCAGTATTTT
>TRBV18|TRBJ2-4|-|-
CASSPVPGGRGKNIQYF
TGTGCCAGCTCACCAGTCCCAGGAGGGCGGGGCAAAAACATTCAGTACTTC
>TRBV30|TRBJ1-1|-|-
CAWSVRLKGEGTEAFF
TGTGCCTGGAGTGTACGGTTGAAGGGAGAGGGAACTGAAGCTTTCTTT
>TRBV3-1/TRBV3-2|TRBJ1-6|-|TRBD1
CASSLDRGSPLHF
TGTGCCAGCAGCCTTGACAGGGGGTCACCCCTCCACTTT
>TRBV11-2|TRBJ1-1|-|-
CASSLDENTEAFF
TGTGCCAGCAGCTTAGATGAGAACACTGAAGCTTTCTTT
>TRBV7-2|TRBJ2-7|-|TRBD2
CASSGSRGLAGSYEQYF
TGTGCCAGCAGCGGTAGCCGAGGACTAGCGGGCTCCTACGAGCAGTACTTC
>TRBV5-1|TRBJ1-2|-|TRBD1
CASSLGTDRPLGGYTF
TGCGCCAGCAGCTTGGGGACGGACAGGCCCCTCGGAGGCTACACCTTC
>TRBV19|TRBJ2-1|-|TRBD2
CASSMAYLAGGYDEQFF
TGTGCCAGTAGTATGGCTTACCTAGCGGGAGGTTACGATGAGCAGTTCTTC
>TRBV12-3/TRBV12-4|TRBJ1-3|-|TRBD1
CANGQGSGNTIYF
TGTGCCAACGGACAGGGTTCTGGAAACACCATATATTTT
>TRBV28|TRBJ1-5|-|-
CASSLSSRGNQPQHF
TGTGCCAGCAGTTTATCGTCCAGGGGAAATCAGCCCCAGCATTTT
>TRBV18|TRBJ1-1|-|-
CASSPLAGTEAFF
TGTGCCAGCTCCCCCCTTGCCGGCACTGAAGCTTTCTTT
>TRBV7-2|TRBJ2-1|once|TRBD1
CASSLQGQGYNEQFF
TGTGCCAGCAGCTTACAGGGACAGGGGTACAATGAGCAGTTCTTC
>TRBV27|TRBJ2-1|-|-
CASSLNSYNEQFF
TGTGCCAGCAGTTTAAACTCCTACAATGAGCAGTTCTTC
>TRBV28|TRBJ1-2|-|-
CASIQGKDGYTF
TGTGCCAGCATACAGGGAAAAGATGGCTACACCTTC
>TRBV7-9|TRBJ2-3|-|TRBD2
CASSSGTSRDTQYF
TGTGCCAGCAGTTCGGGGACTAGCAGGGATACGCAGTATTTT
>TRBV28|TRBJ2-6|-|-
CASSPPGRLSGANVLTF
TGTGCCAGCAGTCCGCCGGGCCGCCTCTCTGGGGCCAACGTCCTGACTTTC
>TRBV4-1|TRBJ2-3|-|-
CASSQGRAGSPDTQYF
TGCGCCAGCAGCCAAGGACGGGCAGGGTCCCCAGATACGCAGTATTTT
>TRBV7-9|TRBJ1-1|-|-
CASSLQGIRTEAFF
TGTGCCAGCAGCTTACAGGGGATACGGACTGAAGCTTTCTTT
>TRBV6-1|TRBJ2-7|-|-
CASSEAHGTPVSYEQYF
TGTGCCAGCAGTGAAGCACACGGGACTCCCGTAAGCTACGAGCAGTACTTC
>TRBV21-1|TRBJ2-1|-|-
CASSKGTSGRALNEQFF
TGTGCCAGCAGCAAAGGGACTAGCGGGAGGGCCCTCAATGAGCAGTTCTTC
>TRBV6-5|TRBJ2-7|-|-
CASRRDGVYEQYF
TGTGCCAGCAGACGCGACGGCGTCTACGAGCAGTACTTC
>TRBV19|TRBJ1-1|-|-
CASRAAGRGTEAFF
TGTGCCAGTAGGGCGGCAGGAAGGGGCACTGAAGCTTTCTTT
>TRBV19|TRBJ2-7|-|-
CASSIGGPGSHEQYF
TGTGCCAGTAGTATTGGGGGGCCCGGCTCCCACGAGCAGTACTTC
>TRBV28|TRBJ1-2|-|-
CASSLTGGKYGYTF
TGTGCCAGCAGTTTAACAGGCGGTAAATATGGCTACACCTTC
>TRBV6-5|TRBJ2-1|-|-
CASSYSWVTYNEQFF
TGTGCCAGCAGTTACTCGTGGGTAACCTACAATGAGCAGTTCTTC
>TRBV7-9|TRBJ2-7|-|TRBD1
CASSLGTGVDEQYF
TGTGCCAGCAGCTTAGGGACAGGGGTCGACGAGCAGTACTTC
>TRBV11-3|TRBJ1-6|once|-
CASSPYAPGTADSPLHF
TGTGCCAGCAGCCCATACGCCCCCGGGACTGCCGATTCACCCCTCCACTTT
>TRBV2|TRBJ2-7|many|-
CASSETAGSSYEQYF
TGTGCCAGCAGTGAAACTGCAGGGAGCTCCTACGAGCAGTACTTC
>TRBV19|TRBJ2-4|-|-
CASRLASVSNIQYF
TGTGCCAGTCGCCTAGCTAGCGTTTCAAACATTCAGTACTTC
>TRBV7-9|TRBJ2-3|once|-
CASSSGGSGRHTDTQYF
TGTGCCAGCAGCAGTGGGGGGTCGGGACGCCACACAGATACGCAGTATTTT
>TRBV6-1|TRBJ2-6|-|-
CASSVSVSSGANVLTF
TGTGCCAGCAGTGTTAGCGTAAGCTCTGGGGCCAACGTCCTGACTTTC